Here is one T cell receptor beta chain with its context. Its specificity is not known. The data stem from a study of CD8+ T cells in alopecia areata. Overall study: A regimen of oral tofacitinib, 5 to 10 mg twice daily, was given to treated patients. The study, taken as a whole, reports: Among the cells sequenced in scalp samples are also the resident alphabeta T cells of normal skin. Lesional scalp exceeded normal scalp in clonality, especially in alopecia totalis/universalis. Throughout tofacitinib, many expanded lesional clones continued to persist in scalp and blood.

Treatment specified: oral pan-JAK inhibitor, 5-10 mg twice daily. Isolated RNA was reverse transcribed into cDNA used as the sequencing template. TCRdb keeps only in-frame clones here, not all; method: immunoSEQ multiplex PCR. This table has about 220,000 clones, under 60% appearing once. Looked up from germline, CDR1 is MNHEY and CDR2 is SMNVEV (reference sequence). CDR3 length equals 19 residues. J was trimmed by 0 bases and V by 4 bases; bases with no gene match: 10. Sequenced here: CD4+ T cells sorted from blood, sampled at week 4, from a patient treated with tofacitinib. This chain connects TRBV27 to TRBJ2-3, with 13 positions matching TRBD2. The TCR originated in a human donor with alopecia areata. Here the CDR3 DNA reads TGTGCCAGCAGTTCCTGGACTAGCGGGGGACCAACTAGCACAGATACGCAGTATTTT. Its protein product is CASSSWTSGGPTSTDTQYF.